These 24 T cell receptor beta chains share one sample of origin, sequenced in a study of T cell responses to AZD1222 COVID-19 vaccine. Some clones are missing from TCRdb's copy, which holds only in-frame ones; the method was immunoSEQ multiplex PCR. The table has about 160,000 clones, around 90% seen once; the top ten hold 3% to 3.5%. The source was peripheral blood, collected 28 days after the second AZD1222 dose. The source is an adult who received the AZD1222 COVID-19 vaccine.

The chain has TRBV6-1 and TRBJ1-2; D gene uncertain. The CDR3 totals 12 residues. V was cut by 3 bases and J by 8 bases, with 10 bases left in between. Looked up from germline, CDR1 is MNHNS and CDR2 is SASEGT. The CDR3 coding sequence is TGTGCCAGCAGTGAGAATCAGCAAGGCTACACCTTC. Translated: CASSENQQGYTF.

The CDR3 sequence: CASSLWLASDEQFF. CDR3 bases: TGTGCCAGCAGTTTATGGCTAGCATCGGATGAGCAGTTCTTC. The chain is built from TRBV27 and TRBJ2-1; D may be TRBD2 (5 bases). CDR1 MNHEY and CDR2 SMNVEV come from the germline V gene (reference sequence). Trimming removed 1 base from V and 8 bases from J, with 12 bases in between. The CDR3 covers 14 residues.

V usage is TRBV29-1 and J usage is TRBJ2-1, with D hard to call. V shed 4 bases and J shed 4 bases, with 14 bases lying between them. The germline gives CDR1 SQVTM, CDR2 ANQGSEA. This CDR3 has 14 residues. The CDR3 here is CSVGPPEGYNEQFF. CDR3 nucleotide sequence: TGCAGCGTTGGCCCCCCCGAAGGGTACAATGAGCAGTTCTTC.

On this clone: The same CDR3 also results from other DNA sequences found in this sample. The genes are TRBV19 and TRBJ2-5; tentative D call: TRBD2 (6 bases). The CDR3 has 13 amino acids. The germline V gene has CDR1 LNHDA and CDR2 SQIVND (reference sequence). The V end lost 4 bases, the J end lost 5 bases, and 11 bases lay between the germline ends. CDR3 loop: CASSTSGRETQYF. The CDR3 nucleotides are TGTGCCAGTAGTACTAGTGGGAGGGAGACCCAGTACTTC.

V gene TRBV7-2 combines with J gene TRBJ1-2, with D uncertain. V dropped 1 base and J dropped 2 bases, with 8 bases sitting between them. Germline CDR1 is SGHTA and CDR2 is FQGNSA. The length of the CDR3 is 14 residues. The CDR3 loop reads CASSLVVGNYGYTF. Written as DNA, the CDR3 is TGTGCCAGCAGCTTAGTAGTTGGGAACTATGGCTACACCTTC.

The genes are TRBV7-2 and TRBJ2-7; D is possibly TRBD2 (5 bases). Trimming pared 4 bases from V and 6 bases from J, leaving 19 bases between. The length of the CDR3 is 15 residues. Per germline, CDR1 SGHTA and CDR2 FQGNSA. The CDR3 protein is CASSSLTTSSAEQYF. Here the CDR3 DNA reads TGTGCCAGCAGCTCCTTAACAACTAGTTCCGCCGAGCAGTACTTC.

This chain links TRBV6-6 with TRBJ2-7; 7 bases agree with TRBD2. The CDR3 has 15 residues. Per the germline V gene, CDR1 is MNHNY and CDR2 is SVGAGI (reference sequence). V was clipped by 0 bases and J by 5 bases; unmatched bases: 7. The CDR3 reads CASSYSGTGGNEQYF. In nucleotides, the CDR3 is TGTGCCAGCAGTTACTCGGGGACGGGAGGCAACGAGCAGTACTTC.

The chain combines TRBV2 with TRBJ1-5, with 9 positions matching TRBD1. Per the germline V gene, CDR1 is SNHLY and CDR2 is FYNNEI. V was pared by 4 bases and J by 6 bases, with 19 bases of the junction left unmatched. CDR3 length equals 19 residues. CDR3 coding DNA: TGTGCCAGCAGTGCCCCCCGACAGGGGGGTCCAAAGGCGGTTCAGCCCCAGCATTTT. Encoded protein: CASSAPRQGGPKAVQPQHF.

V usage is TRBV7-2 and J usage is TRBJ1-3; no reliable D call. This CDR3 spans 15 amino acids. The V end was cut by 4 bases, the J end by 2 bases, with 12 bases between. Germline-derived CDR1 and CDR2 are SGHTA and FQGNSA. The CDR3 DNA reads TGTGCCAGCAGCTCGATTGGGGTAGCTGGAAACACCATATATTTT. Residues: CASSSIGVAGNTIYF.

V gene TRBV7-8 combines with J gene TRBJ2-5; D perhaps matches TRBD1 (6 bases). V dropped 0 bases and J dropped 7 bases, with 6 bases sitting between them. Germline V gene lookup returns CDR1 SGHVS and CDR2 FQNEAQ. CDR3 size: 12 residues. The CDR3 protein is CASSLAGGTQYF. Here the CDR3 DNA reads TGTGCCAGCAGCTTAGCAGGGGGGACCCAGTACTTC.

The V gene is TRBV6-5, the J gene TRBJ1-5; the D gene is possibly TRBD1 (5 bases). Per the germline V gene, CDR1 is MNHEY and CDR2 is SVGAGI. The CDR3 loop spans 14 amino acids. V dropped 6 bases and J dropped 10 bases, with 19 bases sitting between them. The CDR3 DNA is TGTGCCAGCAGACTTTCCAGGGAGGGTAATCCCCAGCATTTT. Protein sequence: CASRLSREGNPQHF.

The chain employs TRBV6-5 and TRBJ1-2, with D hard to call. The CDR3 runs 15 residues. The germline V gene encodes CDR1 MNHEY and CDR2 SVGAGI. V dropped 5 bases and J dropped 7 bases, with 20 bases sitting between them. CDR3 residues: CASSQSGSSGSGYTF. CDR3 in DNA: TGTGCCAGCAGTCAATCCGGGTCGAGTGGGTCTGGCTACACCTTC.

This clone was seen just once. The chain joins TRBV25-1 to TRBJ1-1; 8 bases map to TRBD1. Germline CDR1 is MGHDK and CDR2 is SYGVNS. There are 14 residues in the CDR3. The V gene end was trimmed by 3 bases and the J gene end by 8 bases; junction bases not matched to a gene: 8. CDR3 sequence (DNA): TGTGCCAGCAGTGACGTTGGACAGGGTATCGAAGCTTTCTTT. It is translated as CASSDVGQGIEAFF.

The chain carries TRBV5-1 and TRBJ1-2, with D possibly being TRBD1 (6 bases). Germline CDR1 reads SGHRS; CDR2 reads YFSETQ. Trimming shortened V by 0 bases and J by 4 bases, and 16 bases separated the two germline ends. The CDR3 contains 16 residues. CDR3 in DNA: TGCGCCAGCAGCTTGGTACCAGGGGCGGAGGTCTATGGCTACACCTTC. Amino acids: CASSLVPGAEVYGYTF.

This clone was observed a handful of times. The rearrangement links TRBV19 to TRBJ2-7; 7 bases match TRBD1. The V gene end was trimmed by 4 bases and the J gene end by 3 bases; junction bases not matched to a gene: 12. The CDR3 sequence is 16 residues long. Germline CDR1 reads LNHDA; CDR2 reads SQIVND (reference sequence). Here the CDR3 reads CASSTLPGQTSYEQYF. The CDR3 DNA sequence: TGTGCCAGTAGTACCCTCCCGGGACAGACAAGCTACGAGCAGTACTTC.

In its sample, this clone was seen a few times. This chain uses TRBV4-2 with TRBJ2-7; TRBD2 agrees at 10 bases. CDR1 and CDR2 from the germline V gene are LGHNA and YNFKEQ. The CDR3 length is 20 residues. J gave up 5 bases and V 0 bases, and 19 bases lay outside the gene matches. For the CDR3, the DNA is TGTGCCAGCAGCCAAGATCACTGGGGAACGCTAGCGGGGGTTAGGGACGAGCAGTACTTC. It encodes CASSQDHWGTLAGVRDEQYF.

The V and J genes are TRBV27 and TRBJ2-2, with D tentatively TRBD1 (6 bases). The germline V and J ends were trimmed by 4 bases and 8 bases, with 20 bases remaining between them. The CDR3 is made up of 16 amino acids. The germline gives CDR1 MNHEY, CDR2 SMNVEV (reference sequence). The CDR3 sequence: CASSSPGHRVGGELFF. The CDR3 region has the DNA TGTGCCAGCAGTTCTCCGGGACACAGGGTCGGGGGGGAGCTGTTTTTT.

The chain is built from TRBV20-1 and TRBJ1-3; D ambiguous. This CDR3 has 11 amino acids. Trimming cost V 5 bases and J 2 bases, with 4 bases left between them. Germline CDR1 reads DFQATT; CDR2 reads SNEGSKA (reference sequence). For the CDR3, the DNA is TGCAGTGCTGAGACTGGAAACACCATATATTTT. It codes for CSAETGNTIYF.

The chain employs TRBV7-2 and TRBJ1-2, with 7 bases aligning to TRBD1. Unmatched junction bases numbered 5, after V lost 5 bases and J lost 2 bases. The CDR3 consists of 14 residues. Germline values: CDR1 SGHTA, CDR2 FQGNSA. The CDR3 region is CASSQIQGNYGYTF. The CDR3 DNA reads TGTGCCAGCAGCCAAATACAGGGGAACTATGGCTACACCTTC.

The chain combines TRBV10-1 with TRBJ2-5; D is uncertain. CDR1 and CDR2 (germline): WNHNN, SYGVQD (reference sequence). The V end was cut by 4 bases, the J end by 10 bases, with 13 bases between. The CDR3 length is 12 residues. CDR3 in amino acids: CASSAGSDRQYF. The CDR3 nucleotides read TGCGCCAGCAGTGCCGGATCTGACCGCCAGTACTTC.

V and J are TRBV2 and TRBJ1-3; D is unclear. Deletions cut 6 bases from V and 3 bases from J, with 15 bases between. The CDR3 extends over 15 amino acids. The germline gives CDR1 SNHLY, CDR2 FYNNEI. The CDR3 DNA follows: TGTGCCAGCAGGAAAGCGACCGGGGTTGGAAACACCATATATTTT. Translating gives CASRKATGVGNTIYF.

The J gene is TRBJ1-1, the V gene TRBV25-1; D gene unclear. V was clipped by 4 bases and J by 7 bases, with 10 bases between them. The length of the CDR3 is 12 residues. The germline CDR1 and CDR2 sequences are MGHDK and SYGVNS. The CDR3 here is CASSGYKNEAFF. The CDR3 bases are TGTGCCAGCAGTGGATATAAAAATGAAGCTTTCTTT.

DNA of the CDR3: TGTGCCAGCAGCCAAGGGACTAGCGGCACAGATACGCAGTATTTT. Translated: CASSQGTSGTDTQYF. The rearrangement joins TRBV3-1 (or the pseudogene TRBV3-2) to TRBJ2-3, with 9 nucleotides matching TRBD2. Germline assignment: CDR1 LGHDT and CDR2 YNNKEL (reference sequence). V lost 1 base, J lost 1 base, and 0 bases stayed unmatched. The CDR3 contains 15 residues.

The rearrangement joins TRBV6-1 to TRBJ1-1, with TRBD1 matching over 7 bases. The CDR3 totals 15 residues. V shed 2 bases, J shed 4 bases, and the junction held 7 bases outside the gene matches. Germline loops: CDR1 MNHNS, CDR2 SASEGT. In DNA form, the CDR3 reads TGTGCCAGCAGTGAACGTGACAGGGCAACCACTGAAGCTTTCTTT. Protein: CASSERDRATTEAFF.